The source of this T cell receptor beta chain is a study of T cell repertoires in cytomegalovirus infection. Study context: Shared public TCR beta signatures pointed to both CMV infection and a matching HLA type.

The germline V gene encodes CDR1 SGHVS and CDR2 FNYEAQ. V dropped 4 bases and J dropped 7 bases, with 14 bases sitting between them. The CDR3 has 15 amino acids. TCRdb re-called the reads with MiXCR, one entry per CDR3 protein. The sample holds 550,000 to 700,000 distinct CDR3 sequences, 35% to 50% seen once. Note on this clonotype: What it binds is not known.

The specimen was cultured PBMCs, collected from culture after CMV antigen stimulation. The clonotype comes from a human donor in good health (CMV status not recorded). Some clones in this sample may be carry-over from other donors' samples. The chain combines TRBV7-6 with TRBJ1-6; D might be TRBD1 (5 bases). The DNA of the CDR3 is TGTGCCAGCAGCTCTGACAGATTCGGGAATTCACCCCTCCACTTT. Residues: CASSSDRFGNSPLHF.